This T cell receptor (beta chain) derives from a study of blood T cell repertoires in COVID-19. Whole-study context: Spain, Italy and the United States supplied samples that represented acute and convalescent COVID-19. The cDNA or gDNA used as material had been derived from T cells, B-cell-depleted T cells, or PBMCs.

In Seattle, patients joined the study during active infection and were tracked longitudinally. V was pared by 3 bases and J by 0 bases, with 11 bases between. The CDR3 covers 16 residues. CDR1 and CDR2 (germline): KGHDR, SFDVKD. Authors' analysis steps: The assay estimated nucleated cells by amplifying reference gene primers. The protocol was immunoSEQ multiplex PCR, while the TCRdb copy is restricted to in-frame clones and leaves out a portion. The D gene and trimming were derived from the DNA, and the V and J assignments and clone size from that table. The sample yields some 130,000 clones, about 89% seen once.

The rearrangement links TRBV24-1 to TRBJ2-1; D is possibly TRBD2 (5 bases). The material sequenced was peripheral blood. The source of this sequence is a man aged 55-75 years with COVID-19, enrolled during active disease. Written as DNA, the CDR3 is TGTGCCACCAGTGATGGAGGCACCAGCTCCTACAATGAGCAGTTCTTC. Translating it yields CATSDGGTSSYNEQFF.